These 18 T cell receptor beta chains were sequenced from one sample in a study of T cell repertoires in cytomegalovirus infection. TCRdb re-derived calls from the reads in MiXCR, one entry per CDR3 protein. The sample has approximately 500,000 distinct CDR3 sequences, around 30% seen once; the top ten hold 15% to 20%. Their antigens are not known. The sequences come from cultured PBMCs, collected from culture after CMV antigen stimulation. These receptors were collected from a human donor in good health (CMV status not recorded). Some clones in this sample may be carry-over from other donors' samples.

CDR3 protein: CASSLRGGFDTDTQYF. DNA of the CDR3: TGTGCCAGCAGCTTAAGGGGGGGGTTCGACACAGATACGCAGTATTTT. This rearrangement joins TRBV7-3 to TRBJ2-3; 7 bases match TRBD2. V lost 1 base to trimming and J lost 2 bases; unmatched junction nucleotides: 6. CDR3 length: 16 amino acids. Looked up from germline, CDR1 is SGHTA and CDR2 is FQGTGA.

This chain links TRBV6-1 with TRBJ2-1; a weak D match, TRBD2 (6 bases). V lost 5 bases, J lost 6 bases, and 14 bases lay in between. Germline CDR1 reads MNHNS; CDR2 reads SASEGT. The CDR3 is 14 residues long. CDR3 protein: CASSSAGSSNEQFF. CDR3 nucleotides: TGTGCCAGCAGTTCAGCGGGTTCGTCCAATGAGCAGTTCTTC.

This chain links TRBV6-6 with TRBJ1-2; no firm D call. The ends were cut back, 7 bases at V and 8 bases at J, with 14 bases in the middle. The germline CDR1 and CDR2 sequences are MNHNY and SVGAGI (reference sequence). CDR3 length: 12 amino acids. CDR3 bases: TGTGCCAGCACCTACCAAACCCCGGGCTACACCTTC. It codes for CASTYQTPGYTF.

The chain recombines TRBV6-2 or TRBV6-3 with TRBJ2-7; D is uncertain. The germline V and J ends were trimmed by 5 bases and 4 bases, with 9 bases remaining between them. The length of the CDR3 is 12 residues. Germline CDR1 reads MNHEY; CDR2 reads SVGEGT. CDR3 DNA: TGTGCCAGCAGTGATTTATGGTACGAGCAGTACGTC. It codes for CASSDLWYEQYV.

V is TRBV4-1 and J is TRBJ1-4; the D is unclear. Between the trimmed V and J ends, which lost 0 bases and 6 bases, there was a span of 5 bases. The CDR3 totals 13 residues. The germline CDR1 and CDR2 sequences are MGHRA and YSYEKL. CDR3 sequence reads: CASSQERDEKLFF. The DNA of the CDR3 is TGCGCCAGCAGCCAAGAGAGGGATGAAAAACTGTTTTTT.

This clonotype was recorded at least ten times. The chain couples TRBV7-2 to TRBJ1-1; D is undetermined. Trimming cost V 8 bases and J 1 base, with 11 bases left between them. Germline V CDR1 and CDR2: SGHTA, FQGNSA. The CDR3 contains 13 residues. CDR3 sequence: CASAWAGNTEAFF. The CDR3 DNA sequence: TGTGCCAGCGCTTGGGCGGGGAACACTGAAGCTTTCTTT.

This sequence joins TRBV10-3 and TRBJ2-3; 12 bases fit TRBD2. The CDR3 has 14 amino acids. V dropped 9 bases and J dropped 1; count of bases not matched to a gene: 2. The germline CDR1 and CDR2 sequences are ENHRY and SYGVKD. CDR3 sequence reads: CAMTSGRGTDTQYF. The CDR3 region has the DNA TGTGCCATGACTAGCGGGAGAGGCACAGATACGCAGTATTTT.

This clonotype was counted between two and nine times. The J gene is TRBJ1-5, the V gene TRBV29-1; D unclear. Trimming took 4 bases from V and 3 from J, leaving 7 bases between them. CDR3 length: 12 residues. Germline V gene sequence: CDR1 SQVTM, CDR2 ANQGSEA. CDR3 DNA sequence: TGCAGCGTTGGGTCAGTCAATCAGCCCCAGCATTTT. Encoded protein: CSVGSVNQPQHF. The full variable domain, with the rest looked up from reference TRBV29-1 and TRBJ1-5, is SAVISQKPSRDICQRGTSLTIQCQVDSQVTMMFWYRQQPGQSLTLIATANQGSEATYESGFVIDKFPISRPNLTFSTLTVSNMSPEDSSIYLCSVGSVNQPQHFGDGTRLSIL.

This clonotype has only a few counts. The V and J genes are TRBV25-1 and TRBJ1-4, with a tentative D call TRBD1 (5 bases). V dropped 3 bases and J dropped 7 bases, with 15 bases sitting between them. Germline lookup yields CDR1 MGHDK and CDR2 SYGVNS. The CDR3 covers 15 residues. The DNA of the CDR3 is TGTGCCAGCAGTGAGCCAGGGCTAGGTCGTGAAAAACTGTTTTTT. Residues: CASSEPGLGREKLFF.

This clonotype has more than one count but fewer than ten. The rearrangement uses TRBV27 and TRBJ2-7; 7 bases line up with TRBD1. CDR1 and CDR2 (germline): MNHEY, SMNVEV (reference sequence). The CDR3 is 13 amino acids. With 7 bases clipped from V and 4 bases from J, the junction kept 7 bases outside the gene matches. CDR3 in amino acids: CASTRMTGYEQYF. The CDR3 DNA reads TGTGCCAGCACTCGCATGACAGGGTACGAGCAGTACTTC.

This clonotype was recorded a few times. This chain connects TRBV4-1 to TRBJ2-2, with TRBD1 matching over 7 bases. CDR3 size: 17 residues. Germline V gene sequence: CDR1 MGHRA, CDR2 YSYEKL. After removal of 5 bases from V and 5 bases from J, the junction contained 14 bases not matched to a gene. The CDR3 is CASSTRQGNLRTGELFF. CDR3 sequence (DNA): TGCGCCAGCAGCACACGACAGGGAAATCTTAGGACCGGGGAGCTGTTTTTT.

This clonotype has a handful of counts. The genes are TRBV19 and TRBJ2-1, with D perhaps matching TRBD2 (5 bases). The CDR3 length is 14 residues. The germline V gene has CDR1 LNHDA and CDR2 SQIVND (reference sequence). V gave up 6 bases and J gave up 0 bases, with 9 bases separating them. CDR3 residues: CASRGRGSYNEQFF. The CDR3 DNA is TGTGCCAGTAGGGGGAGAGGCTCCTACAATGAGCAGTTCTTC.

This clonotype was observed at least ten times. The CDR3 is CASSLDTSYGYTF. CDR3 DNA sequence: TGTGCCAGCAGCTTGGACACATCCTATGGCTACACCTTC. The chain links TRBV11-2 to TRBJ1-2; D is perhaps TRBD1 (5 bases). The ends were cut back, 3 bases at V and 4 bases at J, with 9 bases in the middle. Germline values: CDR1 SGHAT, CDR2 FQNNGV. This CDR3 has 13 residues.

This sequence joins TRBV4-1 and TRBJ2-1, with a tentative D call TRBD2 (5 bases). V lost 2 bases to trimming and J lost 2 bases, with 10 bases between them. Per germline, CDR1 MGHRA and CDR2 YSYEKL. The CDR3 sequence is 15 residues long. The CDR3: CASSQPPTTYNEQFF. The CDR3, as DNA: TGCGCCAGCAGCCAACCGCCGACTACCTACAATGAGCAGTTCTTC.

The rearrangement links TRBV19 to TRBJ2-5; 8 bases fit TRBD2. The CDR3 extends over 16 amino acids. The trim removed 6 bases at V and 2 bases at J, leaving 11 bases unmatched. Germline CDR1 reads LNHDA; CDR2 reads SQIVND (reference sequence). The CDR3 loop is CASSPFAGGWQETQYF. The CDR3 nucleotides are TGTGCCAGTAGCCCATTCGCGGGAGGATGGCAAGAGACCCAGTACTTC.

V and J are TRBV7-2 and TRBJ1-1; D not certain. CDR3 length equals 12 residues. CDR1 is SGHTA, CDR2 FQGNSA, per germline. V lost 3 bases to trimming and J lost 6 bases, with 8 bases between them. CDR3 residues: CASSLTGAEAFF. The CDR3 nucleotides read TGTGCCAGCAGCTTGACCGGAGCTGAAGCTTTCTTT.

The chain employs TRBV20-1 and TRBJ2-1; D may be TRBD2 (6 bases). Germline CDR1 DFQATT, CDR2 SNEGSKA (reference sequence). The CDR3 length is 14 residues. V shed 5 bases and J shed 4 bases, with 15 bases lying between them. The DNA for the CDR3 is TGCAGTGCTGCGGGGCCCGCCCTATACAATGAGCAGTTCTTC. Translating gives CSAAGPALYNEQFF.

This clonotype has ten or more counts. The gene calls are TRBV7-8 and TRBJ2-5; unclear D gene. Germline assignment: CDR1 SGHVS and CDR2 FQNEAQ. V was clipped by 5 bases and J by 5 bases, with 21 bases between them. The CDR3 runs to 16 residues. CDR3 amino acids: CASSILVVLGSETQYF. The CDR3 DNA follows: TGTGCCAGCAGCATACTTGTGGTTCTAGGCTCGGAGACCCAGTACTTC. Full variable domain (rest looked up from reference TRBV7-8 and TRBJ2-5): GAGVSQSPRYKVAKRGQDVALRCDPISGHVSLFWYQQALGQGPEFLTYFQNEAQLDKSGLPSDRFFAERPEGSVSTLKIQRTQQEDSAVYLCASSILVVLGSETQYFGPGTRLLVL.